The rows below give T cell receptor beta chains drawn from one sample of a study of vaccination and CD4 T cells after COVID-19. Their target antigens are unknown. Each CDR3 protein is one row after TCRdb ran MiXCR on the PCR reads. Among about 10,000 distinct CDR3 sequences listed, roughly 36% were seen once. Sequencing was done on a sample of CD4+ T cells from blood, cultured in vitro. These receptors were obtained from a human donor in good health. CDR3s include the opening cysteine and the closing phenylalanine or tryptophan. A D gene is named only where the DNA matches it firmly. Some rows have no size entry. The others give once, few or many, or a class for an expanded clone.

cdr3_aa: CATKGTGGTTGELFF
cdr3_nt: TGTGCCACCAAGGGGACAGGGGGCACCACCGGGGAGCTGTTTTTT
j_call: TRBJ2-2
clone_size: .
v_call: TRBV7-9
d_call: TRBD1

cdr3_aa: CATSDPDQGSNQPQHF
cdr3_nt: TGTGCCACCAGTGATCCCGATCAGGGCAGCAATCAGCCCCAGCATTTT
j_call: TRBJ1-5
clone_size: medium-sized
v_call: TRBV24-1
d_call: .

cdr3_aa: CASSFVASGGAEQYF
cdr3_nt: TGTGCCAGCAGTTTTGTGGCTAGCGGGGGGGCCGAGCAGTACTTC
j_call: TRBJ2-7
clone_size: .
v_call: TRBV12-3/TRBV12-4
d_call: TRBD2

cdr3_aa: CSARGQGLYSNQPQHF
cdr3_nt: TGCAGTGCCCGGGGGCAGGGGCTTTATAGCAATCAGCCCCAGCATTTT
j_call: TRBJ1-5
clone_size: .
v_call: TRBV20-1
d_call: .

cdr3_aa: CSARVWGKETQYF
cdr3_nt: TGCAGTGCTAGAGTATGGGGAAAAGAGACCCAGTACTTC
j_call: TRBJ2-5
clone_size: few
v_call: TRBV20-1
d_call: .

cdr3_aa: CASSQDSYTEAFF
cdr3_nt: TGCGCCAGCAGCCAAGACAGTTACACTGAAGCTTTCTTT
j_call: TRBJ1-1
clone_size: few
v_call: TRBV4-3
d_call: .

cdr3_aa: CASSTQVNQPQHF
cdr3_nt: TGTGCCAGCAGCACCCAGGTAAATCAGCCCCAGCATTTT
j_call: TRBJ1-5
clone_size: few
v_call: TRBV7-2
d_call: .

cdr3_aa: CAWSIRGSSNQPQHF
cdr3_nt: TGTGCCTGGAGTATAAGGGGGAGTAGCAATCAGCCCCAGCATTTT
j_call: TRBJ1-5
clone_size: few
v_call: TRBV30
d_call: .

cdr3_aa: CASRPGLAGRWRETQYF
cdr3_nt: TGTGCCAGCAGGCCGGGACTAGCGGGACGGTGGCGAGAGACCCAGTACTTC
j_call: TRBJ2-5
clone_size: .
v_call: TRBV28
d_call: TRBD2

cdr3_aa: CSARQSGSVYNEQFF
cdr3_nt: TGCAGTGCTAGGCAAAGCGGGAGCGTCTACAATGAGCAGTTCTTC
j_call: TRBJ2-1
clone_size: few
v_call: TRBV20-1
d_call: TRBD2

cdr3_aa: CSAYQTGGGPREQYF
cdr3_nt: TGCAGTGCCTACCAGACCGGTGGCGGGCCTCGGGAGCAGTACTTC
j_call: TRBJ2-7
clone_size: .
v_call: TRBV20-1
d_call: .

cdr3_aa: CASRESSIYGYTF
cdr3_nt: TGTGCCAGCAGGGAAAGCTCCATCTATGGCTACACCTTC
j_call: TRBJ1-2
clone_size: .
v_call: TRBV6-2/TRBV6-3
d_call: .

cdr3_aa: CSARVWDHYNEQFF
cdr3_nt: TGCAGTGCTAGAGTTTGGGACCATTACAATGAGCAGTTCTTC
j_call: TRBJ2-1
clone_size: .
v_call: TRBV20-1
d_call: .

cdr3_aa: CASSRDLARQYF
cdr3_nt: TGTGCCAGCAGCCGAGACTTGGCGAGGCAGTACTTC
j_call: TRBJ2-7
clone_size: .
v_call: TRBV11-1
d_call: .

cdr3_aa: CSAQQGVGKNIQYF
cdr3_nt: TGCAGTGCGCAACAGGGGGTAGGCAAAAACATTCAGTACTTC
j_call: TRBJ2-4
clone_size: few
v_call: TRBV20-1
d_call: TRBD1

cdr3_aa: CASSLTVSSGYNEQFF
cdr3_nt: TGTGCCAGCAGCTTAACTGTGTCTAGCGGGTACAATGAGCAGTTCTTC
j_call: TRBJ2-1
clone_size: few
v_call: TRBV7-3
d_call: TRBD2

cdr3_aa: CASRLAGGPYNEQFF
cdr3_nt: TGTGCCAGCAGATTAGCGGGAGGGCCTTACAATGAGCAGTTCTTC
j_call: TRBJ2-1
clone_size: .
v_call: TRBV6-1
d_call: TRBD2

cdr3_aa: CASSPVPGQGVGETQYF
cdr3_nt: TGTGCCAGCAGCCCAGTCCCGGGACAGGGCGTTGGAGAGACCCAGTACTTC
j_call: TRBJ2-5
clone_size: .
v_call: TRBV7-2
d_call: TRBD1

cdr3_aa: CAISGDKSDTQYF
cdr3_nt: TGTGCCATCAGTGGTGATAAGTCAGATACGCAGTATTTT
j_call: TRBJ2-3
clone_size: few
v_call: TRBV10-3
d_call: .

cdr3_aa: CASSGQGRTDTQYF
cdr3_nt: TGTGCCAGCAGTGGACAGGGGCGCACAGATACGCAGTATTTT
j_call: TRBJ2-3
clone_size: .
v_call: TRBV2
d_call: TRBD1

cdr3_aa: CASSLMTGGGYTF
cdr3_nt: TGTGCCAGCAGCTTAATGACAGGGGGCGGCTACACCTTC
j_call: TRBJ1-2
clone_size: few
v_call: TRBV11-2
d_call: TRBD1

cdr3_aa: CATTDSYEQYF
cdr3_nt: TGTGCCACGACCGACTCCTACGAGCAGTACTTC
j_call: TRBJ2-7
clone_size: few
v_call: TRBV6-2/TRBV6-3
d_call: .

cdr3_aa: CASSLWPETYEQYF
cdr3_nt: TGTGCCAGCAGCTTATGGCCAGAGACCTACGAGCAGTACTTC
j_call: TRBJ2-7
clone_size: few
v_call: TRBV7-6
d_call: .

cdr3_aa: CASSLGQGLRYGYTF
cdr3_nt: TGTGCCAGCAGCTTGGGGCAGGGGCTACGCTATGGCTACACCTTC
j_call: TRBJ1-2
clone_size: .
v_call: TRBV7-6
d_call: .

cdr3_aa: CASSVGSTGFNEQFF
cdr3_nt: TGTGCCAGCAGCGTAGGAAGTACAGGGTTCAATGAGCAGTTCTTC
j_call: TRBJ2-1
clone_size: .
v_call: TRBV9
d_call: .

cdr3_aa: CSASNSVGGPETQYF
cdr3_nt: TGCAGTGCTAGTAATTCGGTGGGAGGGCCGGAGACCCAGTACTTC
j_call: TRBJ2-5
clone_size: few
v_call: TRBV20-1
d_call: TRBD2

cdr3_aa: CASSFQSLRSYEQYF
cdr3_nt: TGTGCCAGCAGCTTCCAAAGTCTCCGCTCCTACGAGCAGTACTTC
j_call: TRBJ2-7
clone_size: few
v_call: TRBV21-1
d_call: .

cdr3_aa: CSAWTGDGYTF
cdr3_nt: TGCAGTGCCTGGACAGGGGATGGCTACACCTTC
j_call: TRBJ1-2
clone_size: .
v_call: TRBV20-1
d_call: TRBD1

cdr3_aa: CATSESGLTDTQYF
cdr3_nt: TGTGCCACCAGTGAGAGCGGACTCACAGATACGCAGTATTTT
j_call: TRBJ2-3
clone_size: .
v_call: TRBV24-1
d_call: .

cdr3_aa: CSARDPGPGDTGELFF
cdr3_nt: TGCAGTGCTAGAGATCCCGGGCCGGGAGACACCGGGGAGCTGTTTTTT
j_call: TRBJ2-2
clone_size: few
v_call: TRBV20-1
d_call: .

cdr3_aa: CASSGREGGYNEQFF
cdr3_nt: TGTGCCAGCAGCGGCCGGGAGGGCGGGTACAATGAGCAGTTCTTC
j_call: TRBJ2-1
clone_size: .
v_call: TRBV7-8
d_call: TRBD2

cdr3_aa: CASSTLGGGHGNYGYTF
cdr3_nt: TGTGCCAGCAGTACCCTCGGGGGTGGTCACGGTAACTATGGCTACACCTTC
j_call: TRBJ1-2
clone_size: few
v_call: TRBV28
d_call: .

cdr3_aa: CASSLRWADTQYF
cdr3_nt: TGTGCCAGCAGTTTAAGGTGGGCAGATACGCAGTATTTT
j_call: TRBJ2-3
clone_size: few
v_call: TRBV27
d_call: .

cdr3_aa: CASSLTGVTEAFF
cdr3_nt: TGTGCCAGCAGCCTTACAGGGGTCACTGAAGCTTTCTTT
j_call: TRBJ1-1
clone_size: .
v_call: TRBV7-3
d_call: TRBD1

cdr3_aa: CASSIGAVGNTEAFF
cdr3_nt: TGTGCCAGTAGTATAGGAGCTGTGGGGAACACTGAAGCTTTCTTT
j_call: TRBJ1-1
clone_size: .
v_call: TRBV19
d_call: .

cdr3_aa: CASSLAQGQPQHF
cdr3_nt: TGTGCCAGCAGCTTAGCACAGGGTCAGCCCCAGCATTTT
j_call: TRBJ1-5
clone_size: few
v_call: TRBV7-9
d_call: .

cdr3_aa: CSARGTLSRGGRDTQYF
cdr3_nt: TGCAGTGCTCGGGGTACCCTATCGCGTGGGGGAAGGGATACGCAGTATTTT
j_call: TRBJ2-3
clone_size: few
v_call: TRBV20-1
d_call: .

cdr3_aa: CASSGGHDYGYTF
cdr3_nt: TGTGCCAGCAGTGGGGGGCACGACTATGGCTACACCTTC
j_call: TRBJ1-2
clone_size: few
v_call: TRBV25-1
d_call: .

cdr3_aa: CASWLAARETQYF
cdr3_nt: TGTGCCAGCTGGCTAGCGGCACGGGAGACCCAGTACTTC
j_call: TRBJ2-5
clone_size: .
v_call: TRBV2
d_call: TRBD2

cdr3_aa: CASSLRGDSYEQYF
cdr3_nt: TGTGCCAGCAGTTTACGCGGGGATTCCTACGAGCAGTACTTC
j_call: TRBJ2-7
clone_size: .
v_call: TRBV27
d_call: .

cdr3_aa: CASSLAVIGADTQYF
cdr3_nt: TGTGCCAGCAGCTTAGCCGTGATAGGCGCAGATACGCAGTATTTT
j_call: TRBJ2-3
clone_size: .
v_call: TRBV11-2
d_call: .

cdr3_aa: CASSASGNQPQHF
cdr3_nt: TGTGCCAGCAGCGCCTCGGGGAATCAGCCCCAGCATTTT
j_call: TRBJ1-5
clone_size: few
v_call: TRBV25-1
d_call: .

cdr3_aa: CATSREGQTQETQYF
cdr3_nt: TGTGCCACCAGCAGAGAGGGACAGACCCAAGAGACCCAGTACTTC
j_call: TRBJ2-5
clone_size: .
v_call: TRBV15
d_call: TRBD1

cdr3_aa: CASSYGSGANVLTF
cdr3_nt: TGTGCCAGCAGTTACGGCTCTGGGGCCAACGTCCTGACTTTC
j_call: TRBJ2-6
clone_size: few
v_call: TRBV6-2/TRBV6-3
d_call: .

cdr3_aa: CASNDRGYEQYF
cdr3_nt: TGTGCCAGCAACGACAGGGGCTACGAGCAGTACTTC
j_call: TRBJ2-7
clone_size: .
v_call: TRBV25-1
d_call: TRBD1

cdr3_aa: CASSLSVTLDTQYF
cdr3_nt: TGTGCCAGCAGTTTGAGCGTTACGCTAGATACGCAGTATTTT
j_call: TRBJ2-3
clone_size: few
v_call: TRBV6-2/TRBV6-3
d_call: .

cdr3_aa: CASSPRARDSGNTIYF
cdr3_nt: TGTGCCAGCAGTCCCAGGGCCAGGGACTCTGGAAACACCATATATTTT
j_call: TRBJ1-3
clone_size: .
v_call: TRBV6-1
d_call: .

cdr3_aa: CASSQEPVSPEAFF
cdr3_nt: TGCGCCAGCAGCCAAGAACCCGTATCCCCTGAAGCTTTCTTT
j_call: TRBJ1-1
clone_size: few
v_call: TRBV4-3
d_call: .

cdr3_aa: CSAHPGSPNSPLHF
cdr3_nt: TGCAGTGCGCATCCCGGGAGTCCTAATTCACCCCTCCACTTT
j_call: TRBJ1-6
clone_size: .
v_call: TRBV20-1
d_call: .

cdr3_aa: CASSDTGLWEQYF
cdr3_nt: TGTGCCAGCAGTGACACAGGGCTTTGGGAGCAGTACTTC
j_call: TRBJ2-7
clone_size: .
v_call: TRBV12-3/TRBV12-4
d_call: .

cdr3_aa: CSARTGEGGKLFF
cdr3_nt: TGCAGTGCTAGGACAGGGGAAGGGGGAAAACTGTTTTTT
j_call: TRBJ1-4
clone_size: .
v_call: TRBV20-1
d_call: TRBD1

cdr3_aa: CASSPIYRGPTGELFF
cdr3_nt: TGTGCCAGCAGTCCCATCTACAGGGGACCCACCGGGGAGCTGTTTTTT
j_call: TRBJ2-2
clone_size: .
v_call: TRBV6-1
d_call: TRBD1

cdr3_aa: CASSLRTGSSYNSPLHF
cdr3_nt: TGTGCCAGCAGTTTACGGACAGGGAGCTCCTATAATTCACCCCTCCACTTT
j_call: TRBJ1-6
clone_size: few
v_call: TRBV27
d_call: TRBD1

cdr3_aa: CSARRGATMNTEAFF
cdr3_nt: TGCAGTGCTAGACGGGGAGCCACCATGAACACTGAAGCTTTCTTT
j_call: TRBJ1-1
clone_size: .
v_call: TRBV20-1
d_call: .